This T cell receptor beta chain comes out of a study of cytomegalovirus exposure and HLA in healthy donors. General study findings and limits: Specificity of a few CMV-associated chains for CMV antigens was verified in vitro.

On this clone itself: Its antigen is unknown.

Using immunoSEQ multiplex PCR, the repertoire was profiled, and TCRdb retains in-frame clones only, with some absent. The profile covers under 400,000 clones, with approximately 91% appearing a single time and more than 0.95% taken by the ten largest. CDR3 length: 15 residues. Germline V gives CDR1 MNHNS, CDR2 SASEGT. The ends were cut back, 6 bases at V and 3 bases at J, with 18 bases in the middle. J is TRBJ2-7 and V is TRBV6-1; TRBD1 is a possible D gene (6 bases). The receptor was derived from a young man in good health and CMV-seronegative. The sequenced sample consisted of PBMCs. CDR3 DNA sequence: TGTGCCAGCAGCAAACAGGGTTCGGGTGTCTACGAGCAGTACTTC. Translated, it gives CASSKQGSGVYEQYF.